These T cell receptor beta chains were read from a single sample in a study of cytomegalovirus exposure and HLA in healthy donors. Some clones are missing from TCRdb's copy, which holds only in-frame ones; the method was immunoSEQ multiplex PCR. This sample yields more than 100,000 clones, of which over 70% are seen a single time; roughly 1.5% belongs to the top ten. Sequences were obtained from PBMCs. The origin of the receptors is a woman aged 18-29 years in good health and CMV-seronegative. Each CDR3 is given with its conserved first and last residue. Each record gives: CDR3 DNA, CDR3 protein, J gene, D gene, V gene, clone size. A D gene is named only where the DNA matches it firmly. Rows give clone size only sometimes, using once, few, many, or a class for an expanded clone.

DNA: TGTGCCAGCAGCTTGATGGGGCTGGGGGGTTTCTCCTACGAGCAGTACTTC; CDR3: CASSLMGLGGFSYEQYF; J: TRBJ2-7; D: .; V: TRBV5-5; size: .
DNA: TGTGCCAGCAGCCCGTCCCTGGGGGCGGCCGGGGCCAACGTCCTGACTTTC; CDR3: CASSPSLGAAGANVLTF; J: TRBJ2-6; D: .; V: TRBV7-9; size: .
DNA: TGTGCCAGCAGTTTTGGAGGGACTAGCGGCACAGATACGCAGTATTTT; CDR3: CASSFGGTSGTDTQYF; J: TRBJ2-3; D: TRBD2; V: TRBV28; size: .
DNA: TGCAGTGCTAGAGGGGGCTTAGACCAGTTCTTC; CDR3: CSARGGLDQFF; J: TRBJ2-1; D: .; V: TRBV20-1; size: .
DNA: TGCAGCGTTATACAGGGCCCGAACACCGGGGAGCTGTTTTTT; CDR3: CSVIQGPNTGELFF; J: TRBJ2-2; D: .; V: TRBV29-1; size: once
DNA: TGTGCCAGCTCCCCCGGACTAGCGGGAAATAATGAGCAGTTCTTC; CDR3: CASSPGLAGNNEQFF; J: TRBJ2-1; D: TRBD2; V: TRBV18; size: .
DNA: TGTGCCAGCAGTGACAATTTCCCCCGGTTGAGTCAGCCCCAGCATTTT; CDR3: CASSDNFPRLSQPQHF; J: TRBJ1-5; D: .; V: TRBV6-1; size: .
DNA: TGTTCCAGCAGCGCCCGGACTACCGGAGCTTTCTTT; CDR3: CSSSARTTGAFF; J: TRBJ1-1; D: .; V: TRBV7-9; size: .
DNA: TGTGCCAGCAGTGTCCCGGGTCCAAACACTGAAGCTTTCTTT; CDR3: CASSVPGPNTEAFF; J: TRBJ1-1; D: .; V: TRBV6-5; size: .
DNA: TGTGCCAGCGAACAAGGGACTAACACAGATACGCAGTATTTT; CDR3: CASEQGTNTDTQYF; J: TRBJ2-3; D: TRBD2; V: TRBV25-1; size: .
DNA: TGCGCCAGCAGCCCACGGACAGGGCCATTTGAAAAACTGTTTTTT; CDR3: CASSPRTGPFEKLFF; J: TRBJ1-4; D: TRBD1; V: TRBV5-1; size: few
DNA: TGTGCCAGCAGCTTAGTTAGCTACGAGCAGTACTTC; CDR3: CASSLVSYEQYF; J: TRBJ2-7; D: .; V: TRBV11-2; size: few
DNA: TGTGCCAGCAGTCACCGGGACAGGAAGGACGAGCAGTACTTC; CDR3: CASSHRDRKDEQYF; J: TRBJ2-7; D: TRBD1; V: TRBV6-5; size: .
DNA: TGTGCCTGGAGTGTACAGGGGGTAGCGGGTCATGAGCAGTTCTTC; CDR3: CAWSVQGVAGHEQFF; J: TRBJ2-1; D: .; V: TRBV30; size: .
DNA: TGTGCCAGCAGCGAGGACAGGGGGAGGGAAGACACCTTC; CDR3: CASSEDRGREDTF; J: TRBJ1-2; D: TRBD1; V: TRBV5-4; size: .
DNA: TGTGCCAGCAGTCCCTGGGGGAGGGATGAAAAACTGTTTTTT; CDR3: CASSPWGRDEKLFF; J: TRBJ1-4; D: .; V: TRBV27; size: .
DNA: TGCGCCAGCAGCTCCGGGACTAGCGGGGTGGGGGAGCAGTTCTTC; CDR3: CASSSGTSGVGEQFF; J: TRBJ2-1; D: TRBD2; V: TRBV4-1; size: .
DNA: TGTGCCAGCAGCGGGCGACTAGCGGGAGTAGAAGACACCGGGGAGCTGTTTTTT; CDR3: CASSGRLAGVEDTGELFF; J: TRBJ2-2; D: TRBD2; V: TRBV13; size: .
DNA: TGCGCCAGCAGCTCGGGACTAGAATTCAATGAGCAGTTCTTC; CDR3: CASSSGLEFNEQFF; J: TRBJ2-1; D: TRBD2; V: TRBV5-1; size: .
DNA: TGTGCCTGGAGCGGATCAGGAAACACTGAAGCTTTCTTT; CDR3: CAWSGSGNTEAFF; J: TRBJ1-1; D: .; V: TRBV30; size: .
DNA: TGTGCCAGCAGCTTAACTGGCACTGAAGCTTTCTTT; CDR3: CASSLTGTEAFF; J: TRBJ1-1; D: .; V: TRBV5-6; size: few
DNA: TGCAGCGTTGGAGGTTCCGGTCCTAACTATGGCTACACCTTC; CDR3: CSVGGSGPNYGYTF; J: TRBJ1-2; D: .; V: TRBV29-1; size: .
DNA: TGTGCCAGCAGTGAATCGCAGCAGCGCTTCACAGATACGCAGTATTTT; CDR3: CASSESQQRFTDTQYF; J: TRBJ2-3; D: .; V: TRBV6-1; size: .
DNA: TGTGCCTGGAATCTACTAGCGGGAGAAGAGACCCAGTACTTC; CDR3: CAWNLLAGEETQYF; J: TRBJ2-5; D: TRBD2; V: TRBV30; size: few
DNA: TGTGCCAGCAGCCAGGGACAGGGCTTCAATGAAAAACTGTTTTTT; CDR3: CASSQGQGFNEKLFF; J: TRBJ1-4; D: TRBD1; V: TRBV11-2; size: .
DNA: TGTGCTAGTGGTCCGGGACAGTGGGATCAGCCCCAGCATTTT; CDR3: CASGPGQWDQPQHF; J: TRBJ1-5; D: TRBD1; V: TRBV12-5; size: .
DNA: TGTGCCAGTAGGTCACCGGGAGGGGGGCGCACCGGGGAGCTGTTTTTT; CDR3: CASRSPGGGRTGELFF; J: TRBJ2-2; D: TRBD2; V: TRBV19; size: .
DNA: TGTGCCATCAGTGAACTACCACACAATGAGCAGTTCTTC; CDR3: CAISELPHNEQFF; J: TRBJ2-1; D: .; V: TRBV10-3; size: .
DNA: TGCGCCAGCAGCCAAGCCGAGAACAGGGTCTTTTATGGCTACACCTTC; CDR3: CASSQAENRVFYGYTF; J: TRBJ1-2; D: .; V: TRBV4-1; size: .
DNA: TGTGCCAGCAGTGCCGAACAGGGGTCGGGTGATGAGCAGTTCTTC; CDR3: CASSAEQGSGDEQFF; J: TRBJ2-1; D: TRBD1; V: TRBV2; size: .
DNA: TGCAGCGCTGAGGGGGCTGCGAACACCGGGGAGCTGTTTTTT; CDR3: CSAEGAANTGELFF; J: TRBJ2-2; D: TRBD1; V: TRBV29-1; size: .
DNA: TGTGCCAGCAGCAGAGGGAGCTCTGGAAACACCATATATTTT; CDR3: CASSRGSSGNTIYF; J: TRBJ1-3; D: .; V: TRBV5-8; size: once
DNA: TGCGCCAGCAGCTTGGTGCTGGGGTCGGGGTCTGCCGGGGAGCTGTTTTTT; CDR3: CASSLVLGSGSAGELFF; J: TRBJ2-2; D: .; V: TRBV5-1; size: .
DNA: TGTGCCAGCAGTCCAGGGGTTACGGGAGATACGCAGTATTTT; CDR3: CASSPGVTGDTQYF; J: TRBJ2-3; D: .; V: TRBV27; size: .
DNA: TGTGCCATCAGGACAGGGGGGTTCAGGGCCGGACTAGCGGGCGCCCCAGATACGCAGTATTTT; CDR3: CAIRTGGFRAGLAGAPDTQYF; J: TRBJ2-3; D: TRBD2; V: TRBV10-3; size: .
DNA: TGTGCCAGCAGCTTAAGCAGGGACACTGAAGCTTTCTTT; CDR3: CASSLSRDTEAFF; J: TRBJ1-1; D: .; V: TRBV11-2; size: .
DNA: TGCGCCAGCAGTCTGTCAGGAGGCCAAGAGACCCAGTACTTC; CDR3: CASSLSGGQETQYF; J: TRBJ2-5; D: .; V: TRBV23-1; size: .
DNA: TGCGCCAGCAGCCAAGTGAGCGGGAGAGAGAATGAGCAGTTCTTC; CDR3: CASSQVSGRENEQFF; J: TRBJ2-1; D: TRBD2; V: TRBV4-1; size: few
DNA: TGTGCCAGCAAACTAGCGGGTCCCTACGAGCAGTACTTC; CDR3: CASKLAGPYEQYF; J: TRBJ2-7; D: TRBD2; V: TRBV6-5; size: .
DNA: TGTGCCAGCAGCAGGGGAAACACCGGGGAGCTGTTTTTT; CDR3: CASSRGNTGELFF; J: TRBJ2-2; D: .; V: TRBV6-5; size: .
DNA: TGTGCCAGCAGCCGAAGGCTAGCGGGAACCGGGGAGCTGTTTTTT; CDR3: CASSRRLAGTGELFF; J: TRBJ2-2; D: TRBD2; V: TRBV14; size: .
DNA: TGCGCCAGCAGTGCGGGAGAGGTGACCAAAAACATTCAGTACTTC; CDR3: CASSAGEVTKNIQYF; J: TRBJ2-4; D: .; V: TRBV10-2; size: .
DNA: TGCGCCAGCAGCCTGATGGGACAGCAAGAGACCCAGTACTTC; CDR3: CASSLMGQQETQYF; J: TRBJ2-5; D: TRBD1; V: TRBV5-1; size: .
DNA: TGTGCCACTACAGGACAGGGCTATGGCTACACCTTC; CDR3: CATTGQGYGYTF; J: TRBJ1-2; D: TRBD1; V: TRBV6-5; size: .
DNA: TGTGCCTGGAGCCGGACTAGCCATTCCTACGAGCAGTACTTC; CDR3: CAWSRTSHSYEQYF; J: TRBJ2-7; D: TRBD2; V: TRBV30; size: .
DNA: TGTGCCAGTAGTATGGTGGAGGGGACGGGAGCGGTATATGAGCAGTTCTTC; CDR3: CASSMVEGTGAVYEQFF; J: TRBJ2-1; D: .; V: TRBV19; size: once
DNA: TGTGCCAGCAGAACCGGGACAACTTATGGCTACACCTTC; CDR3: CASRTGTTYGYTF; J: TRBJ1-2; D: .; V: TRBV28; size: .
DNA: TGTGCCAGCAGTTACTCGAAACAGGGAACCGGGGAGCTGTTTTTT; CDR3: CASSYSKQGTGELFF; J: TRBJ2-2; D: .; V: TRBV6-5; size: .
DNA: TGTGCCAGCAGTTATCCTAGCGGGTGGAGCACAGATACGCAGTATTTT; CDR3: CASSYPSGWSTDTQYF; J: TRBJ2-3; D: TRBD2; V: TRBV6-6; size: .
DNA: TGTGCCTCAACTAGCGGGAAGGGGAATGAGCAGTTCTTC; CDR3: CASTSGKGNEQFF; J: TRBJ2-1; D: TRBD2; V: TRBV30; size: once
DNA: TGCGCCAGCACCTCTAGCACAGATACGCAGTATTTT; CDR3: CASTSSTDTQYF; J: TRBJ2-3; D: .; V: TRBV5-1; size: .
DNA: TGTGCCAGCAGTGAAGCGCGGTTTAACTATGGCTACACCTTC; CDR3: CASSEARFNYGYTF; J: TRBJ1-2; D: .; V: TRBV2; size: .
DNA: TGTGCCAGCAGTTCTAACTACAATGAGCAGTTCTTC; CDR3: CASSSNYNEQFF; J: TRBJ2-1; D: .; V: TRBV6-5; size: .
DNA: TGCGCCAGCAGCCAAGAAGGGGCGGCCTACGAGCAGTACTTC; CDR3: CASSQEGAAYEQYF; J: TRBJ2-7; D: .; V: TRBV4-1; size: .
DNA: TGTGCCAGCGGGGGGACTAGCGGAAACAATGAGCAGTTCTTC; CDR3: CASGGTSGNNEQFF; J: TRBJ2-1; D: TRBD2; V: TRBV6-5; size: once
DNA: TGTGCCAGCAGCCAGATAACAAGTATGAACACTGAAGCTTTCTTT; CDR3: CASSQITSMNTEAFF; J: TRBJ1-1; D: .; V: TRBV7-8; size: .
DNA: TGCAGCGTTGTGGGCGGGGACCCCTCCTACAATGAGCAGTTCTTC; CDR3: CSVVGGDPSYNEQFF; J: TRBJ2-1; D: .; V: TRBV29-1; size: .
DNA: TGTGCCAGCAGTGAGGAGGGCGCGTACACCGGGGAGCTGTTTTTT; CDR3: CASSEEGAYTGELFF; J: TRBJ2-2; D: .; V: TRBV6-1; size: .
DNA: TGTGCCAGCAGGACACTGGAGACCCAGTACTTC; CDR3: CASRTLETQYF; J: TRBJ2-5; D: .; V: TRBV6-5; size: .
DNA: TGTGCCAGCAACTTGACCCCCAGGCTGCAGTTCTTC; CDR3: CASNLTPRLQFF; J: TRBJ2-1; D: .; V: TRBV6-5; size: .